A selection of T cell receptor beta chains follows, all from one sample in a study of shared clonotypes between healthy human individuals. The protocol was immunoSEQ multiplex PCR, while the TCRdb copy is restricted to in-frame clones and leaves out a portion. The repertoire holds hundreds of thousands of clones, over 60% seen once, with 13% in the top ten. The source material was PBMCs. Receptor source: a woman aged 40 to 50 in good health. Some clones in this sample may be carry-over from other donors' samples. CDR3s include the opening cysteine and the closing phenylalanine or tryptophan. Each record gives: CDR3 DNA, CDR3 protein, clone size, D gene, V gene, J gene. D genes are given only for firm matches. Rows may omit the clone size; those that give it use once, few, many or a size class.

CDR3nt: TGTGCCAGCAGCTTAGGACTAGCGGGAGGTATAGATGAGCAGTTCTTC; CDR3aa: CASSLGLAGGIDEQFF; abundance: few; d_gene: TRBD2; v_gene: TRBV7-9; j_gene: TRBJ2-1
CDR3nt: TGTGCCAGCAGTGGGCGGCCGGGACAGGGGACGAACACCATATATTTT; CDR3aa: CASSGRPGQGTNTIYF; abundance: -; d_gene: TRBD1; v_gene: TRBV2; j_gene: TRBJ1-3
CDR3nt: TGTGCCAGCAGTCGACCGGGACTAGCGGGAGGTGGCACAGATACGCAGTATTTT; CDR3aa: CASSRPGLAGGGTDTQYF; abundance: -; d_gene: TRBD2; v_gene: TRBV11-2; j_gene: TRBJ2-3
CDR3nt: TGTGCCAGTAGTATCGGGGAGAACACTGAAGCTTTCTTT; CDR3aa: CASSIGENTEAFF; abundance: few; d_gene: -; v_gene: TRBV19; j_gene: TRBJ1-1
CDR3nt: TGTGCCAGCAGCCCAGGGACAGGGGGCGCCAGGTCCTACGAGCAGTACTTC; CDR3aa: CASSPGTGGARSYEQYF; abundance: few; d_gene: TRBD1; v_gene: TRBV25-1; j_gene: TRBJ2-7
CDR3nt: TGTGCCAGCAGCTTGGCCGGGACAGGTTCCTACGAGCAGTACTTC; CDR3aa: CASSLAGTGSYEQYF; abundance: few; d_gene: TRBD1; v_gene: TRBV5-4; j_gene: TRBJ2-7
CDR3nt: TGTGCCAGCAGCGTAAGTGAAGGGGTAGGGAGGACTGAAGCCTTCTTT; CDR3aa: CASSVSEGVGRTEAFF; abundance: -; d_gene: -; v_gene: TRBV9; j_gene: TRBJ1-1
CDR3nt: TGTGCCAGCAGTTTTCGGACACGTAACACCGGGGAGCTGTTTTTT; CDR3aa: CASSFRTRNTGELFF; abundance: -; d_gene: -; v_gene: TRBV27; j_gene: TRBJ2-2
CDR3nt: TGTGCCAGCACACAGCCCCAGCATTTT; CDR3aa: CASTQPQHF; abundance: -; d_gene: -; v_gene: TRBV7-3; j_gene: TRBJ1-5
CDR3nt: TGCGCCAGCAGCTTTAGGGGAGACTACGAGCAGTACTTC; CDR3aa: CASSFRGDYEQYF; abundance: few; d_gene: -; v_gene: TRBV5-1; j_gene: TRBJ2-7
CDR3nt: TGCGCCAGCAGCCAGGCCGACAGGGGCAATCAGCCCCAGCATTTT; CDR3aa: CASSQADRGNQPQHF; abundance: few; d_gene: TRBD1; v_gene: TRBV4-1; j_gene: TRBJ1-5
CDR3nt: TGTGCCAGCAGTTCCGGCGGGCCAACTAACTATGGCTACACCTTC; CDR3aa: CASSSGGPTNYGYTF; abundance: -; d_gene: -; v_gene: TRBV7-9; j_gene: TRBJ1-2
CDR3nt: TGTGCCAGCAAGCCCCTCCCAACAGGGCCGATGGGAAAGCTGTTTTTT; CDR3aa: CASKPLPTGPMGKLFF; abundance: -; d_gene: -; v_gene: TRBV27; j_gene: TRBJ2-2
CDR3nt: TGTGCCAGCAGCTTCGGGCCCACAGATACGCAGTATTTT; CDR3aa: CASSFGPTDTQYF; abundance: -; d_gene: -; v_gene: TRBV7-3; j_gene: TRBJ2-3
CDR3nt: TGTGCCTGGAGTAAGTCGAGAACGGATCAGCCCCAGCATTTT; CDR3aa: CAWSKSRTDQPQHF; abundance: many; d_gene: -; v_gene: TRBV30; j_gene: TRBJ1-5
CDR3nt: TGTGCCAGCAGTAGGGGAACTAATGAAAAACTGTTTTTT; CDR3aa: CASSRGTNEKLFF; abundance: -; d_gene: -; v_gene: TRBV2; j_gene: TRBJ1-4
CDR3nt: TGTGCCAGCAGCTCCCCGGACAGGGTGGGGAAACTGTTTTTT; CDR3aa: CASSSPDRVGKLFF; abundance: -; d_gene: TRBD1; v_gene: TRBV7-9; j_gene: TRBJ1-4
CDR3nt: TGTGCCAGTACACAGGGGTTACTAGATACGCAATATTTT; CDR3aa: CASTQGLLDTQYF; abundance: -; d_gene: TRBD1; v_gene: TRBV25-1; j_gene: TRBJ2-3
CDR3nt: TGTGCCAGCAGTTCCTCACTCCGGGACACGGGTTTT; CDR3aa: CASSSSLRDTGF; abundance: -; d_gene: -; v_gene: TRBV28; j_gene: TRBJ1-4
CDR3nt: TGCGCCAGCAGCTTAAGGGGCACTGAAGCTTTCTTT; CDR3aa: CASSLRGTEAFF; abundance: -; d_gene: -; v_gene: TRBV5-1; j_gene: TRBJ1-1
CDR3nt: TGTGCCAGCAGCCAACCCGGGACTAGCGGGAGTGTTGAGCAGTTCTTC; CDR3aa: CASSQPGTSGSVEQFF; abundance: -; d_gene: TRBD2; v_gene: TRBV4-2; j_gene: TRBJ2-1
CDR3nt: TGTGCCACCCGAAGTGGTGGGGACACCGGGGAGCTGTTTTTT; CDR3aa: CATRSGGDTGELFF; abundance: -; d_gene: -; v_gene: TRBV10-3; j_gene: TRBJ2-2
CDR3nt: TGTGCCAGCAGCCCCGAGGGAGAGAGTGACACACACACAGATACGCAGTATTTT; CDR3aa: CASSPEGESDTHTDTQYF; abundance: -; d_gene: -; v_gene: TRBV4-2; j_gene: TRBJ2-3
CDR3nt: TGCGCCAGCAGCCTTCGTGCGAGGAACACTGAAGCTTTCTTT; CDR3aa: CASSLRARNTEAFF; abundance: -; d_gene: -; v_gene: TRBV5-1; j_gene: TRBJ1-1
CDR3nt: TGTGCCAGCAGCCCCGGGACAGCCCTCTACGAGCAGTACTTC; CDR3aa: CASSPGTALYEQYF; abundance: -; d_gene: TRBD1; v_gene: TRBV2; j_gene: TRBJ2-7
CDR3nt: TGTGCCAGCAGCCCGCCCGGGGGATTCTCCTACGAGCAGTACTTC; CDR3aa: CASSPPGGFSYEQYF; abundance: -; d_gene: -; v_gene: TRBV4-2; j_gene: TRBJ2-7
CDR3nt: TGCGCCAGCAGCTTGGGTTCAGCGCGGAACACTGAAGCTTTCTTT; CDR3aa: CASSLGSARNTEAFF; abundance: few; d_gene: -; v_gene: TRBV5-1; j_gene: TRBJ1-1
CDR3nt: TGTGCCAGCAGCTGGCCGACAGGGGGCGAGCAGTACTTC; CDR3aa: CASSWPTGGEQYF; abundance: many; d_gene: TRBD1; v_gene: TRBV5-4; j_gene: TRBJ2-7
CDR3nt: TGTGCCAGCGGGTACGGGTTTGGCAATCAGCCCCAGCATTTT; CDR3aa: CASGYGFGNQPQHF; abundance: -; d_gene: -; v_gene: TRBV2; j_gene: TRBJ1-5
CDR3nt: TGTGCCAGCAGCTTAGCTAGCCCCTACAATGAGCAGTTCTTC; CDR3aa: CASSLASPYNEQFF; abundance: -; d_gene: -; v_gene: TRBV13; j_gene: TRBJ2-1
CDR3nt: TGCGCCAGCAGCTCACGGGGGGCGGGGGCCGTGGAGACCCAGTACTTC; CDR3aa: CASSSRGAGAVETQYF; abundance: -; d_gene: -; v_gene: TRBV5-1; j_gene: TRBJ2-5
CDR3nt: TGCGCCAGCAGTGAAATACAGGGGGGAGGCGAGCAGTACTTC; CDR3aa: CASSEIQGGGEQYF; abundance: -; d_gene: TRBD1; v_gene: TRBV10-1; j_gene: TRBJ2-7
CDR3nt: TGCAGCGTTGATTCTAGGGACAGGGGCTACGAGCAGCACTTC; CDR3aa: CSVDSRDRGYEQHF; abundance: -; d_gene: TRBD1; v_gene: TRBV29-1; j_gene: TRBJ2-7
CDR3nt: TGTGCCAGCAGTGAACGGACAGAGCAGTACTTC; CDR3aa: CASSERTEQYF; abundance: many; d_gene: -; v_gene: TRBV2; j_gene: TRBJ2-7
CDR3nt: TGTGCCACCAATGAGGAGGTGTACTACGAGCAGTACTTC; CDR3aa: CATNEEVYYEQYF; abundance: -; d_gene: -; v_gene: TRBV2; j_gene: TRBJ2-7
CDR3nt: TGTGCCAGTTCGCCTTATAATGAAAAACTGTTTTTT; CDR3aa: CASSPYNEKLFF; abundance: few; d_gene: -; v_gene: TRBV28; j_gene: TRBJ1-4
CDR3nt: TGTGCCAGCAGCTCCGGACAGGGGACGAACACTGAAGCTTTCTTT; CDR3aa: CASSSGQGTNTEAFF; abundance: few; d_gene: TRBD1; v_gene: TRBV7-2; j_gene: TRBJ1-1
CDR3nt: TGTGCCAGCAGCTGGGCGGGGGCTGGCGAGACCCAGTACTTC; CDR3aa: CASSWAGAGETQYF; abundance: -; d_gene: -; v_gene: TRBV11-2; j_gene: TRBJ2-5
CDR3nt: TGCGCCAGCAGCCACGGCATCAGGGGGGGGACCTACGAGCAGTACTTC; CDR3aa: CASSHGIRGGTYEQYF; abundance: -; d_gene: -; v_gene: TRBV4-3; j_gene: TRBJ2-7
CDR3nt: TGTGCCAGCAGCTTATCGCAGCAAGAGACCCAGTACTTC; CDR3aa: CASSLSQQETQYF; abundance: -; d_gene: -; v_gene: TRBV7-7; j_gene: TRBJ2-5
CDR3nt: TGTGCCAGCAGACAAGAAAACATTCAGTACTTC; CDR3aa: CASRQENIQYF; abundance: -; d_gene: -; v_gene: TRBV2; j_gene: TRBJ2-4
CDR3nt: TGTGCCTGGAGCAGGGGCAAGGTTTCCGAGCAGTACTTC; CDR3aa: CAWSRGKVSEQYF; abundance: -; d_gene: -; v_gene: TRBV30; j_gene: TRBJ2-7
CDR3nt: TGTGCCAGCAGCTTGGCCGAGGCAGGAACCTACGAGCAGTACTTC; CDR3aa: CASSLAEAGTYEQYF; abundance: -; d_gene: -; v_gene: TRBV5-4; j_gene: TRBJ2-7
CDR3nt: TGTGCCAGCAGCTTAGTGCAGGGGTCCACCGGGGAGCTGTTTTTT; CDR3aa: CASSLVQGSTGELFF; abundance: -; d_gene: -; v_gene: TRBV7-3; j_gene: TRBJ2-2
CDR3nt: TGCAGCGTTGCCCAGCGGCAGAACTACGAGCAGTACTTC; CDR3aa: CSVAQRQNYEQYF; abundance: -; d_gene: -; v_gene: TRBV29-1; j_gene: TRBJ2-7
CDR3nt: TGTGCCAGCAGGCAGGTAGCGGGAGTATCCGGGGAGCTGTTTTTT; CDR3aa: CASRQVAGVSGELFF; abundance: -; d_gene: TRBD2; v_gene: TRBV6-5; j_gene: TRBJ2-2
CDR3nt: TGCGCCAGCAGGAGACCAGGGGCACATGAGCAGTTCTTC; CDR3aa: CASRRPGAHEQFF; abundance: -; d_gene: -; v_gene: TRBV4-1; j_gene: TRBJ2-1
CDR3nt: TGTGCCAGCAGCATGAACAGGGGGTGGTTCTCCTACGAGCAGTACTTC; CDR3aa: CASSMNRGWFSYEQYF; abundance: -; d_gene: TRBD1; v_gene: TRBV5-5; j_gene: TRBJ2-7
CDR3nt: TGTGCCAGCTCACCAGAGGGAGGGGTAGGTCAGCCCCAGCATTTT; CDR3aa: CASSPEGGVGQPQHF; abundance: few; d_gene: -; v_gene: TRBV18; j_gene: TRBJ1-5
CDR3nt: TGTGCCAGCAGCGCGACTACGAACTCCTACAATGAGCAGTTCTTC; CDR3aa: CASSATTNSYNEQFF; abundance: -; d_gene: -; v_gene: TRBV7-3; j_gene: TRBJ2-1
CDR3nt: TGTGCCAGCGGTGGGGACCTTGCCTACGAGCAGTACTTC; CDR3aa: CASGGDLAYEQYF; abundance: -; d_gene: -; v_gene: TRBV5-4; j_gene: TRBJ2-7
CDR3nt: TGTGCCGGTGGGCCCAGGGGTACGGATACGCAGTATTTT; CDR3aa: CAGGPRGTDTQYF; abundance: once; d_gene: -; v_gene: TRBV7-3; j_gene: TRBJ2-3
CDR3nt: TGTGCCAGCAGCTTGCCGGGCGGGAGAGGTAACGAGCAGTACTTC; CDR3aa: CASSLPGGRGNEQYF; abundance: -; d_gene: TRBD2; v_gene: TRBV5-4; j_gene: TRBJ2-7